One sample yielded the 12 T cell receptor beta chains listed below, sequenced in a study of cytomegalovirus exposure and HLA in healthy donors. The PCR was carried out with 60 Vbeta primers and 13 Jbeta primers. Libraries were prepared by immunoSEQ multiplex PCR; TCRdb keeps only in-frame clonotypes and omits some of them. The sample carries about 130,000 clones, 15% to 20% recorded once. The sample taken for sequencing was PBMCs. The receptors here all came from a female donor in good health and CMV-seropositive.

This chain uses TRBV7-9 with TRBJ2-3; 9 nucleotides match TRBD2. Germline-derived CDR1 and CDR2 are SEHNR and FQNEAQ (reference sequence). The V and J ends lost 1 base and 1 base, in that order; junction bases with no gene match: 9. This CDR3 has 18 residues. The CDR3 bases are TGTGCCAGCAGCTTAGATATGCCCCGGACTAGCGGCACAGATACGCAGTATTTT. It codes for CASSLDMPRTSGTDTQYF.

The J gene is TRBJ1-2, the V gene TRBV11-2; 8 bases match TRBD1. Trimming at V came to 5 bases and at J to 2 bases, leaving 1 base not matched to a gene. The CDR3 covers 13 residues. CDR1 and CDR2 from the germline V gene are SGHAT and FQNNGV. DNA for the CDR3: TGTGCCAGCAGCCGGACAGGGAACTATGGCTACACCTTC. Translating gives CASSRTGNYGYTF.

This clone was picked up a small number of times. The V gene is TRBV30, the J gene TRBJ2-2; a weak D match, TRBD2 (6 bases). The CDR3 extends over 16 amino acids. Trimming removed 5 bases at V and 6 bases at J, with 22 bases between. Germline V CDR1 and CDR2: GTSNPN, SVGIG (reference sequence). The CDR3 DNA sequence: TGTGCCTGGGGAGGGCCCTCCTGGGGATCATCCGGGGAGCTGTTTTTT. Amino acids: CAWGGPSWGSSGELFF. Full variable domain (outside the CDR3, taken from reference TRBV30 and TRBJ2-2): SQTIHQWPATLVQPVGSPLSLECTVEGTSNPNLYWYRQAAGRGLQLLFYSVGIGQISSEVPQNLSASRPQDRQFILSSKKLLLSDSGFYLCAWGGPSWGSSGELFFGEGSRLTVL.

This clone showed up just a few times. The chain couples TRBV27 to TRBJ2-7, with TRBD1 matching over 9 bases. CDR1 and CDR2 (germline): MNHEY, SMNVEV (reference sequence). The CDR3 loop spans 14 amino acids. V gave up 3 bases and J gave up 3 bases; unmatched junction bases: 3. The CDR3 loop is CASSLDRGGYEQYF. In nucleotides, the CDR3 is TGTGCCAGCAGTTTGGACAGGGGAGGCTACGAGCAGTACTTC.

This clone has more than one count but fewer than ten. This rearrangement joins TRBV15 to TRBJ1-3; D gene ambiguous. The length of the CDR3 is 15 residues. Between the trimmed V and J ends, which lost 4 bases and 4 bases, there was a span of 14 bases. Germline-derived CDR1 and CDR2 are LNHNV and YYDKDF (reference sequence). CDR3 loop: CATSIGRIKGNTIYF. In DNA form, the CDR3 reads TGTGCCACCAGCATTGGCAGGATAAAAGGAAACACCATATATTTT. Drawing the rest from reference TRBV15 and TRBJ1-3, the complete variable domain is DAMVIQNPRYQVTQFGKPVTLSCSQTLNHNVMYWYQQKSSQAPKLLFHYYDKDFNNEADTPDNFQSRRPNTSFCFLDIRSPGLGDTAMYLCATSIGRIKGNTIYFGEGSWLTVV.

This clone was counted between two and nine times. The DNA for the CDR3 is TGCGCCAGCAGCCAAGATGTGAGGGAGCAACACAATGAGCAGTTCTTC. Translating gives CASSQDVREQHNEQFF. V gene TRBV4-3 combines with J gene TRBJ2-1, with D possibly matching TRBD2 (5 bases). The V gene's germline CDR1 is LGHNA and CDR2 YSLEER. The CDR3 extends over 16 amino acids. The V end was cut by 0 bases, the J end by 5 bases, with 14 bases between.

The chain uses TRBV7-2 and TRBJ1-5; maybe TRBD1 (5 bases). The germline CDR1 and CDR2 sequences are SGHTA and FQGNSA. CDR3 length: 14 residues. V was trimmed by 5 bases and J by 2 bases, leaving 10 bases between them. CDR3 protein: CASSPTGRNQPQHF. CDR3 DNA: TGTGCCAGCAGCCCAACAGGACGCAATCAGCCCCAGCATTTT. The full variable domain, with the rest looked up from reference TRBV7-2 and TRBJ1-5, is GAGVSQSPSNKVTEKGKDVELRCDPISGHTALYWYRQSLGQGLEFLIYFQGNSAPDKSGLPSDRFSAERTGGSVSTLTIQRTQQEDSAVYLCASSPTGRNQPQHFGDGTRLSIL.

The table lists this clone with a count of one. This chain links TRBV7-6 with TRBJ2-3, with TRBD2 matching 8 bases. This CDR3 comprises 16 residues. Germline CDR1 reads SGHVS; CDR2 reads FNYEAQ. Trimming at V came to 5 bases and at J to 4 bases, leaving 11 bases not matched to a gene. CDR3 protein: CASSLSSGIGSDTQYF. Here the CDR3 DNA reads TGTGCCAGCAGCCTTAGTAGCGGGATTGGATCAGATACGCAGTATTTT.

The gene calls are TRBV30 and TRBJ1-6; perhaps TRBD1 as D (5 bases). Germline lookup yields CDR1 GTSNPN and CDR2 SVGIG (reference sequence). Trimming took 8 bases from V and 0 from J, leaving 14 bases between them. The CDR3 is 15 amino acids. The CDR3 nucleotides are TGTGCCGGCCGAGGGAGGGGCTCCTATAATTCACCCCTCCACTTT. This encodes CAGRGRGSYNSPLHF.

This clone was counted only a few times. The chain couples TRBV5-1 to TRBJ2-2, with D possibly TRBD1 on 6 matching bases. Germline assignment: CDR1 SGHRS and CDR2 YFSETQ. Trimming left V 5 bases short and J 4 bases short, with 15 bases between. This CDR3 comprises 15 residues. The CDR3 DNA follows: TGCGCCAGCAGACCTACTACAGGGTCCACCGGGGAGCTGTTTTTT. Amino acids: CASRPTTGSTGELFF.

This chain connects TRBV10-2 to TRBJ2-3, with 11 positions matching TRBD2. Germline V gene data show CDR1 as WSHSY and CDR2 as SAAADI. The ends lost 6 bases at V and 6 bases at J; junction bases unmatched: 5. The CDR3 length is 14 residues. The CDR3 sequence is CASRTSGVDDTQYF. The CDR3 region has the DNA TGCGCCAGCAGGACTAGCGGGGTTGATGATACGCAGTATTTT.

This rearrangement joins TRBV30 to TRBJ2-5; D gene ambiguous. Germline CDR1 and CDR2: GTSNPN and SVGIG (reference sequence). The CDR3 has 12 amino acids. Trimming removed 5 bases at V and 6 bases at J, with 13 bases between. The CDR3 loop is CAWGSGAQTQYF. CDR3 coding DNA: TGTGCCTGGGGCTCAGGCGCCCAGACCCAGTACTTC. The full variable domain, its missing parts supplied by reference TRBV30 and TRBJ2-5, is SQTIHQWPATLVQPVGSPLSLECTVEGTSNPNLYWYRQAAGRGLQLLFYSVGIGQISSEVPQNLSASRPQDRQFILSSKKLLLSDSGFYLCAWGSGAQTQYFGPGTRLLVL.